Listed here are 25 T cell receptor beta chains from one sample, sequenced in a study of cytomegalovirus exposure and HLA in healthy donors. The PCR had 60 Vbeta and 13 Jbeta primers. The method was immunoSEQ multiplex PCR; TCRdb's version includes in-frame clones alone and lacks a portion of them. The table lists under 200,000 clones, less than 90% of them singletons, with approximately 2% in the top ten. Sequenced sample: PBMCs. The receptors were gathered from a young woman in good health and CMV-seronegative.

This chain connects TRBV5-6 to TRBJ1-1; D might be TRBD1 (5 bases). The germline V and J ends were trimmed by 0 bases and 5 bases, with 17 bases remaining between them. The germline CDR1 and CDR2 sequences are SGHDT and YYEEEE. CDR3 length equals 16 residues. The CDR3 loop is CASSLASGQGGTEAFF. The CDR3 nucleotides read TGTGCCAGCAGCTTGGCCTCGGGGCAGGGAGGGACTGAAGCTTTCTTT.

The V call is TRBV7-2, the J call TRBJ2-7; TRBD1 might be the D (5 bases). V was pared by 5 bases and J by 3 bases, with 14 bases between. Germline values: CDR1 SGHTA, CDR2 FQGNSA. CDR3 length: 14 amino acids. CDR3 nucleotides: TGTGCCAGCAGCCTCAGCCCCACAGGCTACGAGCAGTACTTC. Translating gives CASSLSPTGYEQYF.

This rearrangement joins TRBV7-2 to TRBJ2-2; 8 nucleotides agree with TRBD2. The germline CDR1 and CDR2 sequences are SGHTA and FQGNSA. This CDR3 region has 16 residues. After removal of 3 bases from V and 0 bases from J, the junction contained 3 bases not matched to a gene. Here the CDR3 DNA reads TGTGCCAGCAGCTTTTTAGCGGGGCCGAACACCGGGGAGCTGTTTTTT. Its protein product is CASSFLAGPNTGELFF.

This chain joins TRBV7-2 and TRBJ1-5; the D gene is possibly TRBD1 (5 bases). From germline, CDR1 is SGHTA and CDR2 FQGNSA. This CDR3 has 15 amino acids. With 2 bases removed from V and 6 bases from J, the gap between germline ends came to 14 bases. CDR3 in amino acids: CASSLIGGVTQPQHF. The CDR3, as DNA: TGTGCCAGCAGCTTAATCGGAGGGGTAACTCAGCCCCAGCATTTT.

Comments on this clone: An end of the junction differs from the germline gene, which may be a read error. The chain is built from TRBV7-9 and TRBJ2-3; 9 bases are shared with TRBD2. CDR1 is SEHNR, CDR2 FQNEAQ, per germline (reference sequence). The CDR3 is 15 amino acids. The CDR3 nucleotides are TGTTCCAGCAGTTCCGGACTAGCGTCCACAGATACGCAGTATTTT. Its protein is CSSSSGLASTDTQYF.

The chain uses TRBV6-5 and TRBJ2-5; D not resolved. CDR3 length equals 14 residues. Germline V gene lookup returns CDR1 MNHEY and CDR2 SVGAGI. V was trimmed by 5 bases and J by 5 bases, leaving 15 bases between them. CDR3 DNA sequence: TGTGCCAGCAGTACTGTTGGCGGTGCGGAGACCCAGTACTTC. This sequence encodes CASSTVGGAETQYF.

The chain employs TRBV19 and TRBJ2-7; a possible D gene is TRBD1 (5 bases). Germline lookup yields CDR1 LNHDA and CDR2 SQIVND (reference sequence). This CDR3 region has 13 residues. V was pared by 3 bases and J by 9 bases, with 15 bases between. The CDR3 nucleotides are TGTGCCAGTAGTATGGGGCCACATAGTGTGCAGTACTTC. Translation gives CASSMGPHSVQYF.

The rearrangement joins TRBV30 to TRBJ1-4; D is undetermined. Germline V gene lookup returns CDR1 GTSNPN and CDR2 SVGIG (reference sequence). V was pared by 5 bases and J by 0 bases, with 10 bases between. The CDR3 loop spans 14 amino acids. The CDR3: CAWSDIATNEKLFF. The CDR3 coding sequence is TGTGCCTGGTCTGACATCGCAACTAATGAAAAACTGTTTTTT.

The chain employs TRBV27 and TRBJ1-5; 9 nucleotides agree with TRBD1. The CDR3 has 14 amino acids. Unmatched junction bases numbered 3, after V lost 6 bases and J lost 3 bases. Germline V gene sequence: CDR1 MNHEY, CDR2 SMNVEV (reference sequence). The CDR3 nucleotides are TGTGCCAGCAGGACAGGGGGTACCAATCAGCCCCAGCATTTT. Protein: CASRTGGTNQPQHF.

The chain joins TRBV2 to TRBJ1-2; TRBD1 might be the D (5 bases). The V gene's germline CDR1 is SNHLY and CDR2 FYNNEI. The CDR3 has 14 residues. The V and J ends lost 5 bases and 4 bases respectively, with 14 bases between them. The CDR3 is CASSLPDIGYGYTF. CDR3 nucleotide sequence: TGTGCCAGCAGTTTACCGGACATAGGCTATGGCTACACCTTC. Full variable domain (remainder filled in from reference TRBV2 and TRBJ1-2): EPEVTQTPSHQVTQMGQEVILRCVPISNHLYFYWYRQILGQKVEFLVSFYNNEISEKSEIFDDQFSVERPDGSNFTLKIRSTKLEDSAMYFCASSLPDIGYGYTFGSGTRLTVV.

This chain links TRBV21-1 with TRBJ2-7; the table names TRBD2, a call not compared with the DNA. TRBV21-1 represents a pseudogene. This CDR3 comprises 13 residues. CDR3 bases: TGTGCCAGCAGCAAAGTCGCGCGGGGCGAGCAGTACTTC. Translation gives CASSKVARGEQYF.

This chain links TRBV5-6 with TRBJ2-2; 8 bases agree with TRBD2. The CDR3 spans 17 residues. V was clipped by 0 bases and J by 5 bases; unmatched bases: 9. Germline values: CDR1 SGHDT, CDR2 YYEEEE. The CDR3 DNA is TGTGCCAGCAGCTTGGCGGTAGCGGGAAGACGAACCGGGGAGCTGTTTTTT. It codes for CASSLAVAGRRTGELFF.

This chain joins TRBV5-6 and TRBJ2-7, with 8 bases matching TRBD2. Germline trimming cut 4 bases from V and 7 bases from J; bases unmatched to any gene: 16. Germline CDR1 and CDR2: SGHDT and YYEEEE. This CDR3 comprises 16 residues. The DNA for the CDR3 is TGTGCCAGCAGCCCGCCGCCGGGACTAGTTGGTGGGGAGCAGTACTTC. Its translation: CASSPPPGLVGGEQYF.

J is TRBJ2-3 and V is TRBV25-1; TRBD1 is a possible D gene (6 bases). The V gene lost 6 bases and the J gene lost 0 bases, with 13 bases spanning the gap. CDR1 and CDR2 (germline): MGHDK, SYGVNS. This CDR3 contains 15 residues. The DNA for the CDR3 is TGTGCCAGCAGCCAAACAGGGTTTAGCACAGATACGCAGTATTTT. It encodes CASSQTGFSTDTQYF.

The CDR3 loop is CASSLGQGFYEQYF. The CDR3 region has the DNA TGCGCCAGCAGCCTCGGACAGGGTTTCTACGAGCAGTACTTC. This chain uses TRBV4-1 with TRBJ2-5; 8 bases match TRBD1. TRBJ2-7 explains the end of the DNA better; the J call may be wrong. Germline CDR1 and CDR2: MGHRA and YSYEKL. The CDR3 loop spans 14 amino acids.

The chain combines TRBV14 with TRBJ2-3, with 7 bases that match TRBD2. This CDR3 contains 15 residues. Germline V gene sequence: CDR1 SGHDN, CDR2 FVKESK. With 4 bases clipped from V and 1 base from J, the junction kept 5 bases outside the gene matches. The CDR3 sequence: CASSPGLPRTDTQYF. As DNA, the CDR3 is TGTGCCAGCAGCCCGGGACTACCCCGCACAGATACGCAGTATTTT.

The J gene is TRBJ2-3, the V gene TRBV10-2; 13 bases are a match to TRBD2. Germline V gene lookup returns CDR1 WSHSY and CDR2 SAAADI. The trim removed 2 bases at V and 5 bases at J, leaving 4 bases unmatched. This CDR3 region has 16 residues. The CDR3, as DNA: TGCGCCAGCAGTGAGACTAGCGGGGGGGCCGGAGATACGCAGTATTTT. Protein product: CASSETSGGAGDTQYF.

As DNA, the CDR3 is TGTGCCAGCAGTGATTTAACAGGGGGCTACGAGCAGTACTTC. Translating gives CASSDLTGGYEQYF. This chain joins TRBV2 and TRBJ2-5; 8 positions match TRBD1. Matching the DNA end better, TRBJ2-7 makes the J call doubtful. This CDR3 spans 14 amino acids. Germline CDR1 is SNHLY and CDR2 is FYNNEI.

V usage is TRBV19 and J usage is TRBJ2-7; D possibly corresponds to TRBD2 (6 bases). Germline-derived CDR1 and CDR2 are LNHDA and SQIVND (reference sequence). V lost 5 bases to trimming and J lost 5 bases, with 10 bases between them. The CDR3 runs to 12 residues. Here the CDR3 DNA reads TGTGCCAGTAGTGATCGGGGGAACGAGCAGTACTTC. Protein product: CASSDRGNEQYF.

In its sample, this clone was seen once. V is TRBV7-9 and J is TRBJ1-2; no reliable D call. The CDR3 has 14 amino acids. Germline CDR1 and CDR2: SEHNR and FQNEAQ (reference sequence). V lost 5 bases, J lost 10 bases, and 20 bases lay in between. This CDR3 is CASSPIGSTRPYTF. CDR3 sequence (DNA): TGTGCCAGCAGCCCCATCGGGTCTACCCGTCCCTACACCTTC.

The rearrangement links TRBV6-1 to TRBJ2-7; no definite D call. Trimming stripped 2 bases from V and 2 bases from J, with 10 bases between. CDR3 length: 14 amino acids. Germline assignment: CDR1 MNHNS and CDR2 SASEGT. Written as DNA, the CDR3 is TGTGCCAGCAGTGAATGGAGCCTAACCTACGAGCAGTACTTC. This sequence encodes CASSEWSLTYEQYF.

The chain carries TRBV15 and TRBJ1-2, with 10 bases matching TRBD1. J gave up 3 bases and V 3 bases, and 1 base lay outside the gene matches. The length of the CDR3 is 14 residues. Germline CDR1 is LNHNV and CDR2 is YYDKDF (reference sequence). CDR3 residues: CATSSGQGDYGYTF. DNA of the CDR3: TGTGCCACCAGCAGCGGACAGGGGGACTATGGCTACACCTTC.

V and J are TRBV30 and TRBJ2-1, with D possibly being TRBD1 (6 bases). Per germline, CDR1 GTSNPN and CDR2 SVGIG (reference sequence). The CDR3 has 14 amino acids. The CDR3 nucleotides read TGTGCGTGGGCCAAGGGACACACCTACAATGAGCAGTTCTTC. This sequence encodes CAWAKGHTYNEQFF.

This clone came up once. The CDR3, as DNA: TGTGCCAGCATTTGGGCTAGCGGATACAATGAGCAGTTCTTC. Protein product: CASIWASGYNEQFF. This chain joins TRBV28 and TRBJ2-1; 7 bases line up with TRBD2. Trimming took 7 bases from V and 4 from J; bases not matched to a gene: 7. Germline CDR1 and CDR2: MDHEN and SYDVKM. The CDR3 consists of 14 residues.

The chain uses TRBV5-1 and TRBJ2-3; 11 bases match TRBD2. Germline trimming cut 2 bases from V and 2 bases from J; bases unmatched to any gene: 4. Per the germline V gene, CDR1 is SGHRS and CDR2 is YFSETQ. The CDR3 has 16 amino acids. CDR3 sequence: CASSFTSGGFTDTQYF. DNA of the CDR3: TGCGCCAGCAGCTTTACTAGCGGGGGATTCACAGATACGCAGTATTTT.